Shown below are 23 T cell receptor beta chains from a single sample sequenced in a study of T cells in Graves' hyperthyroidism and ophthalmopathy. The CDR3 regions of TCR beta were amplified from RNA transcripts. In the first-round RT-PCR of the TCR CDR3, the HTBI primer set was used. TCRdb independently ran MiXCR on the multiplex PCR reads; one entry per CDR3 protein. The sample carries around 620,000 distinct CDR3 sequences, roughly 15% recorded once. Sequenced material: blood. The receptors shown here come from a woman aged 25 to 39 with Graves' hyperthyroidism.

This clonotype was seen ten or more times. The V call is TRBV30, the J call TRBJ1-4, with D unresolved. V lost 5 bases, J lost 8 bases, and 21 bases lay in between. Germline-derived CDR1 and CDR2 are GTSNPN and SVGIG (reference sequence). The CDR3 loop spans 15 amino acids. CDR3 residues: CAWGLGTRGGEKLFF. The CDR3 DNA follows: TGTGCCTGGGGGCTGGGCACCCGAGGCGGCGAAAAACTGTTTTTT.

This clonotype showed up many times. The V and J genes are TRBV20-1 and TRBJ1-1, with TRBD1 matching over 7 bases. V lost 1 base, J lost 4 bases, and 6 bases stayed unmatched. This CDR3 is built from 14 residues. Germline V gives CDR1 DFQATT, CDR2 SNEGSKA (reference sequence). The CDR3 sequence is CSARGGGGVTEAFF. CDR3 DNA sequence: TGCAGTGCTAGAGGAGGAGGGGGCGTCACTGAAGCTTTCTTT.

This clonotype was counted at least ten times. The chain joins TRBV12-3 or TRBV12-4 to TRBJ1-1; D is undetermined. The CDR3 is 14 amino acids. V shed 3 bases and J shed 2 bases, with 10 bases lying between them. The DNA for the CDR3 is TGTGCCAGCAGTTTGGGGTGGGGTAACACTGAAGCTTTCTTT. Amino acid sequence: CASSLGWGNTEAFF.

The chain has TRBV7-9 and TRBJ2-2; no firm D call. Trimming removed 5 bases from V and 3 bases from J, with 10 bases in between. This CDR3 has 14 residues. CDR1 SEHNR and CDR2 FQNEAQ come from the germline V gene (reference sequence). CDR3 loop: CASSPFADTGELFF. For the CDR3, the DNA is TGTGCCAGCAGCCCTTTCGCGGACACCGGGGAGCTGTTTTTT.

The table lists this clonotype with many counts. The J gene is TRBJ2-1, the V gene TRBV7-3; D not resolved. Trimming removed 5 bases at V and 8 bases at J, with 22 bases between. This CDR3 contains 16 residues. Looked up from germline, CDR1 is SGHTA and CDR2 is FQGTGA. In nucleotides, the CDR3 is TGTGCCAGCAGCGGTGGAAGCGCATTCCTAAGGGATGAGCAGTTCTTC. It translates to CASSGGSAFLRDEQFF.

The CDR3 coding sequence is TGCGCCAGCAGCCAAGAAGGGTACAGGGCTGGCGGCTACACCTTC. Residues: CASSQEGYRAGGYTF. The chain uses TRBV4-1 and TRBJ1-2, with TRBD1 as a possible D gene (6 bases). V lost 0 bases and J 8 bases, leaving 16 bases between the germline ends. CDR1 is MGHRA and CDR2 is YSYEKL in the germline V gene. This CDR3 is built from 15 residues.

This clonotype was detected only a few times. The chain couples TRBV30 to TRBJ2-5, with TRBD2 matching 11 bases. The junction had 9 bases not matched to a gene; V was cut back by 0 bases and J by 3 bases. Germline CDR1 reads GTSNPN; CDR2 reads SVGIG (reference sequence). The CDR3 loop spans 17 amino acids. The CDR3 nucleotides read TGTGCCTGGAGTGTAGGGACTAGCGGTCCTACGGAAGAGACCCAGTACTTC. It encodes CAWSVGTSGPTEETQYF. The full variable domain, its missing parts supplied by reference TRBV30 and TRBJ2-5, is SQTIHQWPATLVQPVGSPLSLECTVEGTSNPNLYWYRQAAGRGLQLLFYSVGIGQISSEVPQNLSASRPQDRQFILSSKKLLLSDSGFYLCAWSVGTSGPTEETQYFGPGTRLLVL.

This chain joins TRBV10-3 and TRBJ2-7; D remains unclear. Germline V gene sequence: CDR1 ENHRY, CDR2 SYGVKD. This CDR3 is 13 amino acids long. The V and J ends lost 4 bases and 0 bases respectively, with 7 bases between them. The CDR3 here is CAISGGSSYEQYF. For the CDR3, the DNA is TGTGCCATCAGTGGAGGAAGCTCCTACGAGCAGTACTTC.

This clonotype was seen a few times. The rearrangement uses TRBV5-1 and TRBJ2-7, with a tentative D call TRBD2 (5 bases). CDR3 length equals 15 residues. V gave up 3 bases and J gave up 0 bases, with 13 bases separating them. CDR1 and CDR2 from the germline V gene are SGHRS and YFSETQ. The CDR3 region is CASSSSLGVSYEQYF. The CDR3 DNA reads TGCGCCAGCAGCTCAAGTCTCGGGGTCTCCTACGAGCAGTACTTC.

In its sample, this clonotype was seen a few times. The rearrangement joins TRBV20-1 to TRBJ2-1; D ambiguous. Germline V CDR1 and CDR2: DFQATT, SNEGSKA (reference sequence). V was clipped by 3 bases and J by 2 bases, with 11 bases between them. CDR3 size: 14 residues. CDR3 sequence (DNA): TGCAGTGCTAGGGCCCTTGAAGCCTACAATGAGCAGTTCTTC. This sequence encodes CSARALEAYNEQFF.

This clonotype was counted a few times. The chain uses TRBV15 and TRBJ2-1; perhaps TRBD1 as D (6 bases). Germline V gives CDR1 LNHNV, CDR2 YYDKDF (reference sequence). The CDR3 runs 17 residues. V lost 3 bases and J lost 2, with 17 bases in between. CDR3 residues: CATSSKIGGGTYNEQFF. CDR3 bases: TGTGCCACCAGCAGCAAAATTGGGGGCGGAACCTACAATGAGCAGTTCTTC.

This clonotype has a single count. Lacking the conserved final phenylalanine or tryptophan, this CDR3 likely reflects a read error. The V and J genes are TRBV7-7 and TRBJ2-3; tentative D call: TRBD2 (5 bases). Germline V gene lookup returns CDR1 SSHAT and CDR2 FNYEAQ (reference sequence). CDR3 length: 14 amino acids. The CDR3 coding sequence is TGTGCTAGCAGCCCCCACCTAGCCCCAGATACGCAGTATTCT. Its translation is CASSPHLAPDTQYS.

This clonotype was recorded many times. This chain uses TRBV20-1 with TRBJ2-7; no clear D. The CDR3 sequence is 11 residues long. Looked up from germline, CDR1 is DFQATT and CDR2 is SNEGSKA (reference sequence). Trimming pared 2 bases from V and 3 bases from J, leaving 5 bases between. CDR3 residues: CSARQDYEQYF. CDR3 bases: TGCAGTGCTAGACAGGACTACGAGCAGTACTTC.

The J gene is TRBJ1-1, the V gene TRBV5-1; possible D gene TRBD1, 5 bases. V lost 2 bases to trimming and J lost 5 bases, with 10 bases between them. Germline values: CDR1 SGHRS, CDR2 YFSETQ. The CDR3 consists of 13 residues. As DNA, the CDR3 is TGCGCCAGCAGCTTCGGGACGATTACTGAAGCTTTCTTT. Its protein is CASSFGTITEAFF.

This clonotype was counted ten times or more. The chain's CDR3 is CASSFEGGAYNSPLHF. CDR3 bases: TGTGCCAGCAGTTTCGAGGGGGGGGCCTATAATTCACCCCTCCACTTT. This chain connects TRBV12-3 or TRBV12-4 to TRBJ1-6; tentatively, D is TRBD1 (6 bases). V was pared by 3 bases and J by 2 bases, with 11 bases between. CDR3 size: 16 residues.

This clonotype was counted ten times or more. The chain carries TRBV20-1 and TRBJ1-5; D ambiguous. Germline values: CDR1 DFQATT, CDR2 SNEGSKA (reference sequence). V dropped 4 bases and J dropped 6 bases, with 13 bases sitting between them. The CDR3 is 13 residues long. CDR3 sequence (DNA): TGCAGTGCTACTCCGAGCCGGAGTCAGCCCCAGCATTTT. As protein: CSATPSRSQPQHF.

In this sample, this clonotype turned up a few times. V is TRBV7-9 and J is TRBJ2-7; the D gene is possibly TRBD1 (6 bases). Germline assignment: CDR1 SEHNR and CDR2 FQNEAQ (reference sequence). The CDR3 is made up of 14 amino acids. V was cut by 5 bases and J by 5 bases, with 16 bases left in between. The CDR3 region has the DNA TGTGCCAGCAGCCCCCCACAGGGTTGGGACGAGCAGTACTTC. Its protein product is CASSPPQGWDEQYF.

The genes are TRBV18 and TRBJ2-1; unclear D gene. This CDR3 contains 14 residues. Germline values: CDR1 KGHSH, CDR2 LQKENI. Trimming left V 2 bases short and J 8 bases short, with 13 bases between. The CDR3 nucleotides are TGTGCCAGCTCACCAGGGCTCTCCGGCCATGAGCAGTTCTTC. Amino acid sequence: CASSPGLSGHEQFF.

V and J are TRBV10-3 and TRBJ1-1; D is possibly TRBD1 (5 bases). The ends were cut back, 3 bases at V and 1 base at J, with 9 bases in the middle. In germline, CDR1 is ENHRY, CDR2 SYGVKD. The CDR3 sequence is 14 residues long. CDR3 region: CAISELGENTEAFF. CDR3 nucleotides: TGTGCCATCAGTGAATTAGGGGAGAACACTGAAGCTTTCTTT.

There are many counts of this clonotype. V gene TRBV12-3 or TRBV12-4 combines with J gene TRBJ2-7, with 8 bases aligning to TRBD1. CDR3 length: 14 amino acids. Trimming removed 5 bases from V and 3 bases from J; junction bases left unmatched: 6. The CDR3 region has the DNA TGTGCCAGCAGTATATCCAGGGGGCTCTACGAGCAGTACTTC. This translates into CASSISRGLYEQYF.

In its sample, this clonotype was seen many times. The J gene is TRBJ2-3, the V gene TRBV20-1, with TRBD1 matching 8 bases. This CDR3 is 13 amino acids long. J lost 6 bases, V lost 1 base, and 3 bases had no gene match. Germline V gene lookup returns CDR1 DFQATT and CDR2 SNEGSKA (reference sequence). As DNA, the CDR3 is TGCAGTGCTAGAGGACAGGGGAGGGATACGCAGTATTTT. Residues: CSARGQGRDTQYF.

There are many counts of this clonotype. The rearrangement uses TRBV30 and TRBJ2-1; TRBD2 is a possible D gene (6 bases). Per germline, CDR1 GTSNPN and CDR2 SVGIG (reference sequence). V lost 0 bases to trimming and J lost 6 bases, with 15 bases between them. This CDR3 is built from 15 residues. The CDR3 loop reads CAWSVRLAIGNEQFF. The CDR3 DNA reads TGTGCCTGGAGTGTACGGCTAGCGATCGGCAATGAGCAGTTCTTC.

This clonotype came up many times. The chain links TRBV12-3 or TRBV12-4 to TRBJ2-2; D is uncertain. This CDR3 region has 14 residues. The V end lost 10 bases, the J end lost 0 bases, and 12 bases lay between the germline ends. The CDR3 here is CATLSESNTGELFF. The DNA for the CDR3 is TGTGCCACCCTATCGGAATCGAACACCGGGGAGCTGTTTTTT.